This T cell receptor beta chain was captured in a study of cytomegalovirus exposure and HLA in healthy donors. Turning to the study itself: Earlier, 117 million unique TCR beta sequences were recovered from approximately 180 million T cells by an analysis.

Use of 60 Vbeta and 13 Jbeta primers characterized the PCR. Libraries were prepared by immunoSEQ multiplex PCR; TCRdb keeps only in-frame clonotypes and omits some of them. The sample yields roughly 110,000 clones, 65% to 80% seen once. The V end lost 2 bases, the J end lost 5 bases, and 6 bases lay between the germline ends. Germline-derived CDR1 and CDR2 are MNHNS and SASEGT. This CDR3 is 12 amino acids long. This clone was seen a single time. Its antigen is still unknown. Study findings and constraints: In a later analysis, common viral pathogens appeared linked to several of the most significant clusters.

The receptor was isolated from a woman between 45 and 65 years old in good health and CMV-seropositive. Sequenced input: PBMCs. The chain links TRBV6-1 to TRBJ1-2; D is undetermined. The chain's CDR3 is CASSENFYGYTF. CDR3 nucleotide sequence: TGTGCCAGCAGTGAAAACTTTTATGGCTACACCTTC.